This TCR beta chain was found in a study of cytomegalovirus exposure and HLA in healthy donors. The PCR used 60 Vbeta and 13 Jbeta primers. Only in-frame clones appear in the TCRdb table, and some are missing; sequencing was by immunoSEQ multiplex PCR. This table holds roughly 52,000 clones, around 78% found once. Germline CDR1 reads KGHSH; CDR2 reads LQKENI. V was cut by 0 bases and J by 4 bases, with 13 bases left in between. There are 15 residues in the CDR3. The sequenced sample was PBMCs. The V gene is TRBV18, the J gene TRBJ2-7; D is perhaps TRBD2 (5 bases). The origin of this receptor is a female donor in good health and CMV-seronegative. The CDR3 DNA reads TGTGCCAGCTCACCACCGTCGCGGGCCAAGTACGAGCAGTACTTC. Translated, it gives CASSPPSRAKYEQYF.